This T cell receptor beta chain stems from a study of T cell changes during pregnancy in multiple sclerosis. Libraries were prepared by immunoSEQ multiplex PCR; TCRdb keeps only in-frame clonotypes and omits some of them. The repertoire holds roughly 120,000 clones, with around 90% as singletons. The sample was peripheral blood, taken in the third trimester of pregnancy. The receptor was derived from a female donor with multiple sclerosis, enrolled in a pregnancy study.

CDR3 in amino acids: CSVEDRAYYGYTF. CDR3 nucleotides: TGCAGCGTTGAGGACAGGGCGTACTATGGCTACACCTTC. J is TRBJ1-2 and V is TRBV29-1, with TRBD1 matching over 8 bases. This CDR3 has 13 amino acids. CDR1 is SQVTM, CDR2 ANQGSEA, per germline. Germline trimming cut 3 bases from V and 3 bases from J; bases unmatched to any gene: 3.